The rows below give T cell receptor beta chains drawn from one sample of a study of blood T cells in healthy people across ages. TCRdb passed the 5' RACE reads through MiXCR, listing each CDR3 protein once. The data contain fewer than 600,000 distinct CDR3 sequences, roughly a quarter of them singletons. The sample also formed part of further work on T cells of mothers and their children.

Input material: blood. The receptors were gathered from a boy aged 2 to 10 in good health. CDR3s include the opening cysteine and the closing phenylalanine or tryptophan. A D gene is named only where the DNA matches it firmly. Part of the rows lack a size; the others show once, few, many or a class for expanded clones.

CASSESRAGANVLTF | TGCGCCAGCAGTGAGAGCAGGGCGGGGGCCAACGTCCTGACTTTC | TRBJ2-6 | TRBV10-2 | . | .
CASSSGGGPSTDTQYF | TGTGCCAGCAGCTCCGGGGGGGGTCCTAGCACAGATACGCAGTATTTT | TRBJ2-3 | TRBV11-1 | TRBD2 | .
CASSPEQGPNYGYTF | TGTGCCAGCTCACCTGAGCAGGGCCCTAACTATGGCTACACCTTC | TRBJ1-2 | TRBV18 | . | .
CAISSGGGYGYTF | TGTGCCATCTCAAGTGGAGGGGGCTATGGCTACACCTTC | TRBJ1-2 | TRBV10-3 | . | .
CACSLGLARSYEQYF | TGTGCCTGCAGCTTAGGTCTAGCGAGATCCTACGAGCAGTACTTC | TRBJ2-7 | TRBV7-2 | . | .
CASSLGTRFSLPSTDTQYF | TGTGCCAGCAGCCTCGGGACTCGTTTTAGTCTTCCTAGCACAGATACGCAGTATTTT | TRBJ2-3 | TRBV28 | . | .
CSARVEEGGNIQYF | TGCAGTGCTAGAGTGGAGGAGGGGGGAAACATTCAGTACTTC | TRBJ2-4 | TRBV20-1 | . | .
CAISDRTGKETQYF | TGTGCCATCAGTGATAGGACAGGAAAAGAGACCCAGTACTTC | TRBJ2-5 | TRBV10-3 | TRBD1 | once
CASRLGAFGGELFF | TGTGCCAGCAGACTGGGCGCTTTCGGCGGGGAGCTGTTTTTT | TRBJ2-2 | TRBV7-2 | . | .
CASSLDVGLAQREQYF | TGTGCCAGCAGCTTAGATGTGGGACTAGCGCAAAGAGAGCAGTACTTC | TRBJ2-7 | TRBV7-9 | TRBD2 | .
CASSQDELIQGGYTF | TGTGCCAGCAGCCAAGATGAACTAATCCAGGGAGGCTACACCTTC | TRBJ1-2 | TRBV3-1 | . | .
CASRPGLAARPYEQYF | TGTGCCAGCAGACCGGGACTAGCGGCTAGACCCTACGAGCAGTACTTC | TRBJ2-7 | TRBV6-2/TRBV6-3 | TRBD2 | few
CSVRDLEGSSGTQYF | TGCAGTGTTAGAGATCTAGAGGGCAGCTCTGGGACCCAGTACTTC | TRBJ2-5 | TRBV20-1 | . | few
CSAKSGAKNIQYF | TGCAGTGCTAAGTCGGGAGCCAAAAACATTCAGTACTTC | TRBJ2-4 | TRBV20-1 | . | .
CASSFGTGLRYEQYF | TGTGCCAGCAGTTTCGGCACGGGTTTGCGGTACGAGCAGTACTTC | TRBJ2-7 | TRBV27 | . | .
CSVSQGTSAAETQYF | TGCAGCGTCAGTCAGGGGACTAGCGCAGCGGAGACCCAGTACTTC | TRBJ2-5 | TRBV29-1 | TRBD2 | .
CASSLAGLAGGLGDTQYF | TGCGCCAGCAGCTTGGCCGGGTTAGCGGGGGGGCTCGGAGATACGCAGTATTTT | TRBJ2-3 | TRBV5-1 | TRBD2 | .
CASQPGLAGGPGETQYF | TGTGCCAGCCAACCGGGACTAGCGGGGGGGCCAGGAGAGACCCAGTACTTC | TRBJ2-5 | TRBV2 | TRBD2 | .
CASSLQGPPFWEQYF | TGTGCCAGCAGCTTACAGGGGCCCCCTTTTTGGGAGCAGTACTTC | TRBJ2-7 | TRBV7-9 | . | few
CASSHGQEGNIQYF | TGTGCCAGCAGCCACGGACAGGAGGGAAACATTCAGTACTTC | TRBJ2-4 | TRBV3-1 | . | .
CASSFGGTYGQYF | TGTGCCAGCAGCTTCGGGGGAACCTACGGGCAGTACTTC | TRBJ2-7 | TRBV7-2 | . | once
CSARDRGEGPNQPQHF | TGCAGTGCTAGAGATCGGGGAGAAGGACCCAATCAGCCCCAGCATTTT | TRBJ1-5 | TRBV20-1 | . | many
CASSGTSGGPSTDTQYF | TGCGCCAGCAGCGGGACTAGCGGGGGTCCTAGCACAGATACGCAGTATTTT | TRBJ2-3 | TRBV5-1 | TRBD2 | few
CASSSLGLGPYNEQFF | TGTGCCAGCAGCTCCCTGGGGCTAGGTCCCTACAATGAGCAGTTCTTC | TRBJ2-1 | TRBV7-2 | . | .
CASRKGVCESPLHF | TGTGCCAGCAGGAAAGGGGTGTGCGAATCACCCCTCCACTTT | TRBJ1-6 | TRBV6-6 | . | .
CASSESDTQYF | TGTGCCAGCAGTGAATCCGATACGCAGTATTTT | TRBJ2-3 | TRBV2 | . | many
CSSSSRTGSEKLFF | TGTTCCAGCAGCTCCCGGACAGGGAGTGAAAAACTGTTTTTT | TRBJ1-4 | TRBV7-9 | TRBD1 | .
CASSSDYEQYF | TGTGCCAGCAGTTCGGATTACGAGCAGTACTTC | TRBJ2-7 | TRBV12-3/TRBV12-4 | . | many
CSVEEGPSGAFTDTQYF | TGCAGCGTTGAAGAGGGGCCTAGTGGCGCCTTCACAGATACGCAGTATTTT | TRBJ2-3 | TRBV29-1 | . | few
CASSQRTSGYTGELFF | TGTGCCAGCAGCCAACGGACTAGCGGCTATACCGGGGAGCTGTTTTTT | TRBJ2-2 | TRBV3-1 | TRBD2 | .
CASSPWDRDYNEQFF | TGTGCCAGCAGTCCCTGGGACAGAGATTACAATGAGCAGTTCTTC | TRBJ2-1 | TRBV2 | TRBD1 | few
CASSLGVGADTQYF | TGTGCCAGCAGCTTGGGGGTAGGGGCAGATACGCAGTATTTT | TRBJ2-3 | TRBV7-2 | . | many
CASRSGQIRQETQYF | TGTGCCAGCAGATCGGGACAGATACGCCAAGAGACCCAGTACTTC | TRBJ2-5 | TRBV2 | TRBD1 | few
CASSGSSGSGSGELFF | TGTGCCAGCAGTGGATCTAGCGGGAGTGGGTCCGGGGAGCTGTTTTTT | TRBJ2-2 | TRBV6-1 | TRBD2 | .
CASSLVSGEGETQYF | TGTGCCAGCAGTTTAGTCTCGGGGGAGGGGGAGACCCAGTACTTC | TRBJ2-5 | TRBV12-3/TRBV12-4 | TRBD2 | .
CASSLSVFSYEQYF | TGTGCCAGCAGCTTAAGTGTTTTCTCCTACGAGCAGTACTTC | TRBJ2-7 | TRBV7-9 | . | .
CAIKGEGPYEQYF | TGTGCCATCAAGGGGGAGGGCCCGTACGAGCAGTACTTC | TRBJ2-7 | TRBV10-3 | . | .
CASSSYSGANVLTF | TGTGCCAGCAGCTCTTACTCTGGGGCCAACGTCCTGACTTTC | TRBJ2-6 | TRBV14 | . | many
CASSEGLWGRKDEQYF | TGTGCCAGCAGTGAGGGTTTATGGGGGAGGAAAGACGAGCAGTACTTC | TRBJ2-7 | TRBV2 | . | once
CASRARQIQETQYF | TGCGCCAGCAGGGCTCGGCAGATCCAAGAGACCCAGTACTTC | TRBJ2-5 | TRBV5-1 | . | .
CASSQAGGSLREQFF | TGTGCCAGCAGCCAAGCGGGAGGCAGCTTAAGGGAGCAGTTCTTC | TRBJ2-1 | TRBV3-1 | TRBD2 | .